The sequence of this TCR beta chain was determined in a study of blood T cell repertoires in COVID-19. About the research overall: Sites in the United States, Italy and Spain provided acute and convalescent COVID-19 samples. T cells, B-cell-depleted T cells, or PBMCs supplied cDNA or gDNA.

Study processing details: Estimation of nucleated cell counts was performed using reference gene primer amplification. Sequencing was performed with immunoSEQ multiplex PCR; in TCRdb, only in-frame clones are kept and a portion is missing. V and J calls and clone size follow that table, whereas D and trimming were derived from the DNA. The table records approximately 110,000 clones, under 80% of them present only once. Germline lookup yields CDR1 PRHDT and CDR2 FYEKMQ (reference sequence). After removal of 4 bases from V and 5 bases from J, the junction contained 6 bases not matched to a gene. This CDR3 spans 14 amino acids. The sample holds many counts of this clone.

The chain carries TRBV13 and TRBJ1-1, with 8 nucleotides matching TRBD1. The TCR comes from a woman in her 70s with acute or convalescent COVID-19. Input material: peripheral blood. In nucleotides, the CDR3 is TGTGCCAGCAGCTCAGGGGGCGCGGGGACTGAAGCTTTCTTT. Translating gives CASSSGGAGTEAFF.